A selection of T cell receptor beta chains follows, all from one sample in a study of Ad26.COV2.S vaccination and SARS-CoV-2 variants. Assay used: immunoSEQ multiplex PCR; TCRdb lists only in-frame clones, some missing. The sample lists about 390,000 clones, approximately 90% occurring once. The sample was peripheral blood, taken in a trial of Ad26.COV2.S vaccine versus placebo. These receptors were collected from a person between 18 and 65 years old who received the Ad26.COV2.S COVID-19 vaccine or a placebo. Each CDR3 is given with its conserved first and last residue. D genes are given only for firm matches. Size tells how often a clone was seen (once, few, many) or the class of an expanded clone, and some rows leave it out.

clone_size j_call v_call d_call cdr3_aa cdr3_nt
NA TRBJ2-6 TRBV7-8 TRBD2 CASSLEAVAGGTGANVLTF TGTGCCAGCAGCTTAGAGGCGGTAGCGGGGGGGACTGGGGCCAACGTCCTGACTTTC
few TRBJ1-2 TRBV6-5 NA CASSQAGRNYGYTF TGTGCCAGCAGTCAGGCAGGGAGAAACTATGGCTACACCTTC
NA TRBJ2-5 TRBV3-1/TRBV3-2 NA CASSVVAGETQYF TGTGCCAGCAGCGTTGTGGCGGGAGAGACCCAGTACTTC
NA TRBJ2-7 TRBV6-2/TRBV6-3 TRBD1 CASSYYGQADNEQYF TGTGCCAGCAGTTATTATGGACAGGCCGATAACGAGCAGTACTTC
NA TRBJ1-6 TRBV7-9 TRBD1 CASSLGTGSNSPLHF TGTGCCAGCAGCTTAGGGACAGGGAGTAATTCACCCCTCCACTTT
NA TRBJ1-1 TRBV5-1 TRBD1 CASSGTGPYTEAFF TGCGCCAGCAGCGGGACAGGACCCTACACTGAAGCTTTCTTT
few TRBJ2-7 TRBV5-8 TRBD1 CASSYGQGYEQYF TGTGCCAGCAGCTATGGACAGGGGTACGAGCAGTACTTC
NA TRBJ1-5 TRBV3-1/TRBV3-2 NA CASSQGSLGGNQPQHF TGTGCCAGCAGCCAGGGGTCATTGGGGGGCAATCAGCCCCAGCATTTT
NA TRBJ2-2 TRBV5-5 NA CASSPGDTGELFF TGTGCCAGCAGCCCCGGCGACACCGGGGAGCTGTTTTTT
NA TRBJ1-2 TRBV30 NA CAYGRNYGYTF TGTGCGTACGGGAGGAACTATGGCTACACCTTC
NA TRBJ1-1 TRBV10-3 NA CAISEFGAVQNTEAFF TGTGCCATCAGTGAGTTCGGGGCGGTACAAAACACTGAAGCTTTCTTT
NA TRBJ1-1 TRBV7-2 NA CASSRTPMNTEAFF TGTGCCAGCAGCCGGACACCAATGAACACTGAAGCTTTCTTT
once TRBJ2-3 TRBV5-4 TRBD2 CASSLGLAGFTDTQYF TGTGCCAGCAGCTTGGGACTAGCGGGGTTCACAGATACGCAGTATTTT
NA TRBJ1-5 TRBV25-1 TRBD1 CASSQGAQPQHF TGTGCCAGCAGTCAGGGGGCACAGCCCCAGCATTTT
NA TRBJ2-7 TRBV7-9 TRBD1 CASSLSAGGGEQYF TGTGCCAGCAGCTTATCGGCAGGGGGCGGCGAGCAGTACTTC
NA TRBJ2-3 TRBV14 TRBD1 CASSQITGQVTQYF TGTGCCAGCAGCCAAATCACCGGACAGGTAACGCAGTATTTT
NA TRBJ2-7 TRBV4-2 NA CASSQETATLSTYEQYF TGTGCCAGCAGCCAAGAGACAGCCACCCTCTCGACCTACGAGCAGTACTTC
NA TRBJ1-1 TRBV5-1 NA CASSLVVGNTEAFF TGCGCCAGCAGCTTGGTGGTGGGGAACACTGAAGCTTTCTTT
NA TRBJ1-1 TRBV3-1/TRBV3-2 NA CASSQVPSDTEAFF TGTGCCAGCAGCCAAGTACCCTCGGACACTGAAGCTTTCTTT
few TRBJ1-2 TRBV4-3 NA CASSQDSRTVHGYTF TGCGCCAGCAGCCAAGACTCCAGAACCGTTCATGGCTACACCTTC
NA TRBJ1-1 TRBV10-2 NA CASSESGGDTEAFF TGCGCCAGCAGTGAGTCGGGGGGTGACACTGAAGCTTTCTTT
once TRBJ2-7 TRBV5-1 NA CASSLTGPYYEQYF TGCGCCAGCAGCTTGACCGGGCCCTACTACGAGCAGTACTTC
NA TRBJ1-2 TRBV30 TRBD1 CAWTGDSTYYGYTF TGTGCCTGGACGGGGGACAGCACCTACTATGGCTACACCTTC
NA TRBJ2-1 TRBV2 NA CASSTDSYNEQFF TGTGCCAGCAGTACCGACAGTTACAATGAGCAGTTCTTC
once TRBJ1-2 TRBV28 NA CASTNGGNNYGYTF TGTGCCAGCACCAATGGGGGAAATAACTATGGCTACACCTTC
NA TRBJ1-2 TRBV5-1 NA CASSSERRTNYGYTF TGCGCCAGCAGCTCAGAGAGAAGGACTAACTATGGCTACACCTTC
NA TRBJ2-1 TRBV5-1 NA CASSIGGANEQFF TGCGCCAGCAGCATCGGTGGGGCCAATGAGCAGTTCTTC